Listed here are 27 T cell receptor beta chains from one sample, sequenced in a study of blood T cells in healthy people across ages. Combining a sample-barcoded 5' primer with a J-beta primer mix, a second PCR ran for roughly 7 to 12 cycles. TCRdb itself ran the 5' RACE reads through MiXCR, one entry per CDR3 protein. The sample has 870,000 or so distinct CDR3 sequences; more than 25% are singletons. Sequences were obtained from blood. The origin of the receptors is a woman over 75 in good health.

This clonotype was counted ten times or more. The CDR3 loop is CASSYSSNGGYEQYF. The CDR3 DNA reads as TGTGCCAGCAGTTACTCGAGTAATGGGGGATACGAGCAGTACTTC. V usage is TRBV6-5 and J usage is TRBJ2-7; D might be TRBD1 or TRBD2, each matching 5 bases. The CDR3 length is 15 residues. The germline V gene encodes CDR1 MNHEY and CDR2 SVGAGI. Trimming cost V 0 bases and J 4 bases, with 13 bases left between them.

The chain has TRBV18 and TRBJ2-7; no clear D gene. Germline CDR1 reads KGHSH; CDR2 reads LQKENI. Between the trimmed V and J ends, which lost 1 base and 1 base, there was a span of 8 bases. The CDR3 has 14 amino acids. CDR3 DNA: TGTGCCAGCTCACCACGGGCAGAGTCCTACGAGCAGTACTTC. This codes for CASSPRAESYEQYF.

This clonotype was seen at least ten times. CDR3 in DNA: TGTGCCAGCAGTTTAATGAGGGCAGGGATGCCGTTCTTC. It encodes CASSLMRAGMPFF. The chain combines TRBV28 with TRBJ2-1; D could derive from TRBD1 or TRBD2 (5 bases each). The germline V gene has CDR1 MDHEN and CDR2 SYDVKM. V lost 2 bases, J lost 15 bases, and 17 bases lay in between. The CDR3 totals 13 residues.

There are a few counts of this clonotype. The rearrangement links TRBV30 to TRBJ2-1, with a possible D match to TRBD1 (5 bases). Germline CDR1 reads GTSNPN; CDR2 reads SVGIG (reference sequence). The CDR3 spans 13 residues. V was trimmed by 3 bases and J by 7 bases, leaving 13 bases between them. The CDR3 coding sequence is TGTGCCTGGAGCAAGGCAGGGCGGAATGAGCAGTTCTTC. Its protein is CAWSKAGRNEQFF.

This clonotype was detected only a few times. This may be a read error, as it is one base from a much larger clone. V usage is TRBV20-1 and J usage is TRBJ2-1; the match to TRBD2 covers 10 bases. The CDR3 is 15 amino acids. Looked up from germline, CDR1 is DFQATT and CDR2 is SNEGSKA (reference sequence). The CDR3 DNA reads as TGCAGTACTAGCCGCCTAGCGGGGGTCGGTAATGAGCAGTTCTTC. Protein product: CSTSRLAGVGNEQFF.

To note about this clonotype: A read error is possible here, since a much larger clone lies one base away. V usage is TRBV7-9 and J usage is TRBJ2-1; 13 bases are a match to TRBD2. V lost 0 bases, J lost 8 bases, and 7 bases stayed unmatched. The CDR3 is made up of 17 amino acids. Germline V gene lookup returns CDR1 SEHNR and CDR2 FQNEAQ (reference sequence). CDR3 coding DNA: TGTGCCAGCAGCTTAGCGCGTGCGACTAGCGGGGGGTATGAGCAGTTCTTC. Its protein is CASSLARATSGGYEQFF.

This clonotype has ten or more counts. The chain couples TRBV9 to TRBJ2-5; 7 bases are a match to TRBD1. This CDR3 region has 14 residues. After removal of 4 bases from V and 9 bases from J, the junction contained 12 bases not matched to a gene. Germline V CDR1 and CDR2: SGDLS, YYNGEE. CDR3 sequence reads: CASSPTPTGWAQYF. As DNA, the CDR3 is TGTGCCAGCAGCCCGACACCGACAGGGTGGGCCCAGTACTTC. Full variable domain (remainder filled in from reference TRBV9 and TRBJ2-5): DSGVTQTPKHLITATGQRVTLRCSPRSGDLSVYWYQQSLDQGLQFLIQYYNGEERAKGNILERFSAQQFPDLHSELNLSSLELGDSALYFCASSPTPTGWAQYFGPGTRLLVL.

This clonotype has a count of ten or more. The chain combines TRBV7-2 with TRBJ2-5; TRBD2 agrees at 8 bases. CDR1 is SGHTA and CDR2 is FQGNSA in the germline V gene. The CDR3 is 14 amino acids. The J segment lost 5 bases and the V segment lost 4 bases, leaving 6 bases of the junction unmatched. The CDR3 sequence is CASSSSGGKETQYF. CDR3 nucleotide sequence: TGTGCCAGCAGCTCCTCGGGGGGGAAGGAGACCCAGTACTTC.

V gene TRBV6-1 combines with J gene TRBJ1-6; TRBD1 aligns across 7 bases. After removal of 5 bases from V and 9 bases from J, the junction contained 19 bases not matched to a gene. Germline values: CDR1 MNHNS, CDR2 SASEGT. The CDR3 is made up of 18 amino acids. This CDR3 is CASSRRLQGMTRGSPLHF. The CDR3 nucleotides are TGTGCCAGCAGTCGAAGACTACAGGGGATGACAAGAGGTTCACCCCTCCACTTT.

V gene TRBV4-2 combines with J gene TRBJ2-5; D possibly corresponds to TRBD2 (7 bases). This CDR3 has 15 amino acids. Trimming removed 0 bases from V and 8 bases from J, with 16 bases in between. CDR1 LGHNA and CDR2 YNFKEQ come from the germline V gene. The CDR3: CASSQDTGGEGTQYF. The CDR3 DNA reads TGTGCCAGCAGCCAAGATACGGGGGGCGAGGGAACCCAGTACTTC.

As for this clonotype: A much more abundant neighbour one base away suggests this may be a read error. This rearrangement joins TRBV6-2 or TRBV6-3 to TRBJ2-5; 9 bases fit TRBD2. Trimming took 8 bases from V and 7 from J; bases not matched to a gene: 11. CDR3 length: 14 amino acids. The germline CDR1 and CDR2 sequences are MNHEY and SVGEGT. Here the CDR3 reads CASGFSGGAGTQYF. CDR3 DNA: TGTGCCAGCGGCTTTAGCGGGGGAGCAGGGACCCAGTACTTC.

This clonotype was counted a few times. This chain connects TRBV6-1 to TRBJ1-4; D perhaps matches TRBD1 (6 bases). The CDR3 runs to 18 residues. CDR1 is MNHNS, CDR2 SASEGT, per germline. V dropped 2 bases and J dropped 0 bases, with 16 bases sitting between them. The CDR3 DNA reads TGTGCCAGCAGTGAATGGGGGGGCGGGAAAGCAACTAATGAAAAACTGTTTTTT. Translated, it gives CASSEWGGGKATNEKLFF.

This clonotype was observed a few times. The CDR3 loop reads CASSPEATNEKLFF. The CDR3 DNA sequence: TGTGCCAGCAGCCCCGAAGCAACTAATGAAAAACTGTTTTTT. The gene calls are TRBV3-1 and TRBJ1-4; D unclear. Germline CDR1 and CDR2: LGHDT and YNNKEL (reference sequence). The CDR3 covers 14 residues. Trimming stripped 4 bases from V and 0 bases from J, with 6 bases between.

The chain employs TRBV14 and TRBJ2-7, with D maybe TRBD1 (5 bases). V was pared by 1 base and J by 1 base, with 14 bases between. CDR1 is SGHDN, CDR2 FVKESK, per germline. CDR3 size: 16 residues. This CDR3 is CASSQGFEGASYEQYF. The CDR3 DNA sequence: TGTGCCAGCAGCCAAGGGTTCGAAGGGGCTTCCTACGAGCAGTACTTC.

The J gene is TRBJ2-3, the V gene TRBV20-1, with TRBD2 matching over 12 bases. The germline V gene encodes CDR1 DFQATT and CDR2 SNEGSKA (reference sequence). The V and J ends lost 3 bases and 4 bases, in that order; junction bases with no gene match: 5. This CDR3 region has 15 residues. CDR3 coding DNA: TGCAGTGCTAGGCTAGCGGGAGGGCCTGCAGATACGCAGTATTTT. Its translation: CSARLAGGPADTQYF.

With regard to this clonotype: A read error is possible here, since a much larger clone lies one base away. The conserved closing phenylalanine or tryptophan is absent in this CDR3, likely reflecting a read error. The V and J genes are TRBV4-3 and TRBJ2-1; the D is unclear. CDR1 and CDR2 from the germline V gene are LGHNA and YSLEER. The CDR3 has 13 amino acids. Trimming took 2 bases from V and 6 from J, leaving 8 bases between them. CDR3 protein: CASSQSPSNEQFV. CDR3 bases: TGCGCCAGCAGCCAAAGTCCTAGCAATGAGCAGTTCGTC.

V usage is TRBV7-2 and J usage is TRBJ2-7, with D tentatively TRBD2 (6 bases). V was cut by 3 bases and J by 0 bases, with 12 bases left in between. The CDR3 is 15 amino acids. From germline, CDR1 is SGHTA and CDR2 FQGNSA. CDR3 coding DNA: TGTGCCAGCAGCTTTCGAGTGACTAGCTCCTACGAGCAGTACTTC. It codes for CASSFRVTSSYEQYF. Variable domain in full (rest from reference TRBV7-2 and TRBJ2-7): GAGVSQSPSNKVTEKGKDVELRCDPISGHTALYWYRQSLGQGLEFLIYFQGNSAPDKSGLPSDRFSAERTGGSVSTLTIQRTQQEDSAVYLCASSFRVTSSYEQYFGPGTRLTVT.

This clonotype was seen repeatedly, ten times or more. The chain carries TRBV3-1 and TRBJ2-1; D is perhaps TRBD2 (6 bases). Germline V CDR1 and CDR2: LGHDT, YNNKEL (reference sequence). There are 13 residues in the CDR3. Trimming removed 4 bases at V and 6 bases at J, with 10 bases between. CDR3 protein: CASSRGLLNEQFF. The CDR3 DNA reads as TGTGCCAGCAGCCGGGGACTCCTCAATGAGCAGTTCTTC.

This clonotype was seen ten or more times. The chain combines TRBV7-9 with TRBJ1-5, with TRBD1 as a possible D gene (6 bases). In germline, CDR1 is SEHNR, CDR2 FQNEAQ (reference sequence). CDR3 length: 13 amino acids. Trimming left V 6 bases short and J 4 bases short, with 10 bases between. DNA of the CDR3: TGTGCCAGCAGTATTGACAGGAATCAGCCCCAGCATTTT. Its protein is CASSIDRNQPQHF.

This clonotype has ten or more counts. This rearrangement joins TRBV29-1 to TRBJ2-5; D remains unclear. The V gene lost 6 bases and the J gene lost 0 bases, with 11 bases spanning the gap. Germline assignment: CDR1 SQVTM and CDR2 ANQGSEA. The CDR3 is made up of 13 amino acids. DNA of the CDR3: TGCAGCGTAGCCAATCATTACCAAGAGACCCAGTACTTC. Amino acids: CSVANHYQETQYF.

This clonotype appeared many times. The chain has TRBV9 and TRBJ2-7, with D unresolved. The V gene's germline CDR1 is SGDLS and CDR2 YYNGEE. The V gene lost 0 bases and the J gene lost 0 bases, with 10 bases spanning the gap. There are 15 residues in the CDR3. The CDR3 loop is CASSVAGLSSYEQYF. The CDR3 DNA reads as TGTGCCAGCAGCGTAGCGGGCCTGAGCTCCTACGAGCAGTACTTC.

This clonotype has ten or more counts. The V gene is TRBV6-6, the J gene TRBJ1-2; no reliable D call. V was shortened by 3 bases and J by 0 bases, with 5 bases between the two germline ends. CDR1 MNHNY and CDR2 SVGAGI come from the germline V gene (reference sequence). The CDR3 totals 13 residues. CDR3 bases: TGTGCCAGCAGTTATGAGGCTAACTATGGCTACACCTTC. Residues: CASSYEANYGYTF.

This clonotype appeared many times. V usage is TRBV5-5 and J usage is TRBJ2-7; perhaps TRBD2 as D (5 bases). Trimming removed 2 bases at V and 2 bases at J, with 26 bases between. The germline CDR1 and CDR2 sequences are SGHKS and YYEKEE (reference sequence). The CDR3 loop spans 19 amino acids. The CDR3 loop is CASSFLASTREGKAYEQYF. The CDR3 DNA follows: TGTGCCAGCAGCTTCTTGGCGTCGACACGTGAGGGTAAAGCCTACGAGCAGTACTTC. Complete variable domain (other parts from reference TRBV5-5 and TRBJ2-7): DAGVTQSPTHLIKTRGQQVTLRCSPISGHKSVSWYQQVLGQGPQFIFQYYEKEERGRGNFPDRFSARQFPNYSSELNVNALLLGDSALYLCASSFLASTREGKAYEQYFGPGTRLTVT.

This clonotype was found many times. The CDR3 here is CASSLGTLGSGANVLTF. The CDR3, as DNA: TGCGCCAGCAGCTTGGGAACGTTGGGCTCTGGGGCCAACGTCCTGACTTTC. V is TRBV5-1 and J is TRBJ2-6; no definite D call. The CDR3 is made up of 17 amino acids. Germline V lookup: CDR1 SGHRS, CDR2 YFSETQ. V was cut by 0 bases and J by 0 bases, with 10 bases left in between.

The sample holds a few counts of this clonotype. The chain combines TRBV5-5 with TRBJ1-2, with D possibly matching TRBD1 (5 bases). The CDR3 contains 15 residues. V was pared by 0 bases and J by 4 bases, with 13 bases between. Per germline, CDR1 SGHKS and CDR2 YYEKEE (reference sequence). The CDR3 sequence is CASSLDSGGAYGYTF. DNA for the CDR3: TGTGCCAGCAGCTTGGATAGCGGAGGGGCCTATGGCTACACCTTC.

This clonotype was observed a single time. The V call is TRBV4-1, the J call TRBJ1-6; TRBD1 is a possible D gene (6 bases). Trimming left V 5 bases short and J 5 bases short, with 25 bases between. The CDR3 has 19 residues. The germline V gene has CDR1 MGHRA and CDR2 YSYEKL. CDR3 nucleotide sequence: TGCGCCAGCAGCGCGCATCCCCGGGACAATCCCTATAATAATTCACCCCTCCACTTT. Protein sequence: CASSAHPRDNPYNNSPLHF.

The V and J genes are TRBV20-1 and TRBJ2-2; 9 nucleotides line up with TRBD2. Per germline, CDR1 DFQATT and CDR2 SNEGSKA (reference sequence). Germline trimming cut 3 bases from V and 6 bases from J; bases unmatched to any gene: 14. CDR3 size: 17 residues. The CDR3, as DNA: TGCAGTGCTAGGGGAGTGGCTAGCGGGGTCTTGGCCGGGGAGCTGTTTTTT. This encodes CSARGVASGVLAGELFF.